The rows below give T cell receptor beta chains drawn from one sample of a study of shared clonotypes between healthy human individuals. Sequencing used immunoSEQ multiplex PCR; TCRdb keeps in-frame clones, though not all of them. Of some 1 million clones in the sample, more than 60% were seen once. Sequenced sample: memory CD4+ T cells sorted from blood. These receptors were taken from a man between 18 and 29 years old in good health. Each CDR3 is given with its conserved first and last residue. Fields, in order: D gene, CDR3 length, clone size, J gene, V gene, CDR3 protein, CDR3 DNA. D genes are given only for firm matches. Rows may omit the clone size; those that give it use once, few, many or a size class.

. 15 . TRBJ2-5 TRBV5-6 CASSLGQLEGETQYF TGTGCCAGCAGCTTGGGGCAGCTAGAAGGGGAGACCCAGTACTTC
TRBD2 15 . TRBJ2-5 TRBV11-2 CASSLAGGRQETQYF TGTGCCAGCAGTTTAGCGGGGGGGAGGCAAGAGACCCAGTACTTC
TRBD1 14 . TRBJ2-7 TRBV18 CASSPSTGSYEQYF TGTGCCAGCTCACCGTCGACAGGGTCCTACGAGCAGTACTTC
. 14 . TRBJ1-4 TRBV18 CASSPGSDNEKLFF TGTGCCAGCTCACCGGGGTCCGACAATGAAAAACTGTTTTTT
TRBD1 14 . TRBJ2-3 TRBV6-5 CASSGTALADTQYF TGTGCCAGCAGCGGGACAGCCCTCGCGGATACGCAGTATTTT
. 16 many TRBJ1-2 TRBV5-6 CASSLGGGSGNLGYTF TGTGCCAGCAGCTTGGGGGGTGGATCCGGCAATCTTGGCTACACCTTC
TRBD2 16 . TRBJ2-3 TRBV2 CASSEALAGGTDTQYF TGTGCCAGCAGTGAAGCGCTAGCGGGGGGCACAGATACGCAGTATTTT
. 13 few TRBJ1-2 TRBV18 CASSAGEGYGYTF TGTGCCAGCTCTGCAGGGGAAGGCTATGGCTACACCTTC
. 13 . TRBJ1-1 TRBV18 CASSPSQGKVAFF TGTGCCAGCTCACCGAGTCAGGGGAAGGTAGCTTTCTTT
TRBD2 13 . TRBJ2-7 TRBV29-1 CSVKASGPYEQYF TGCAGCGTGAAGGCTAGCGGCCCCTACGAGCAGTACTTC
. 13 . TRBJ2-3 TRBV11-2 CASSLWGTDTQYF TGTGCCAGCAGCCTCTGGGGGACAGATACGCAGTATTTT
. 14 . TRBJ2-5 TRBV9 CASSVGGFQETQYF TGTGCCAGCAGCGTCGGGGGTTTCCAAGAGACCCAGTACTTC
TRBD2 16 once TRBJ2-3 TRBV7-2 CASSLVGLAEKDTQYF TGTGCCAGCAGCTTAGTAGGACTAGCGGAAAAGGATACGCAGTATTTT
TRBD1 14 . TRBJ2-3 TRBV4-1 CASSRQGSTDTQYF TGCGCCAGCAGCCGACAGGGGAGCACAGATACGCAGTATTTT
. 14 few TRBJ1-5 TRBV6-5 CASSRGRSNQPQHF TGTGCCAGCAGCCGAGGGAGGAGTAATCAGCCCCAGCATTTT
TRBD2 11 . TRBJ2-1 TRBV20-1 CSVRLAHEQFF TGCAGTGTACGACTAGCCCATGAGCAGTTCTTC
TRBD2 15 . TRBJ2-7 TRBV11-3 CASSWMHSGGYEQYF TGTGCCAGCAGCTGGATGCACAGCGGGGGCTACGAGCAGTACTTC
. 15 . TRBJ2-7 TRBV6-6 CASSYPLGANYEQYF TGTGCCAGCAGTTACCCTCTGGGGGCGAACTACGAGCAGTACTTC
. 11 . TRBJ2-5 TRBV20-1 CSARPQETQYF TGCAGTGCTAGACCTCAAGAGACCCAGTACTTC
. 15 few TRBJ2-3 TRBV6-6 CASKIQGPGTDTQYF TGTGCCAGTAAAATACAGGGCCCTGGCACAGATACGCAGTATTTT
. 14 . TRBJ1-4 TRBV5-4 CASSFPGGGEKLFF TGTGCCAGCAGTTTTCCCGGGGGTGGCGAAAAACTGTTTTTT